These 28 T cell receptor beta chains were sequenced from one sample in a study of technical replicates of blood from a few donors. TCRdb keeps only in-frame clones here, not all; method: immunoSEQ multiplex PCR. The sample shows 73,000 or so clones, 90% to 95% of them seen only once. Sequenced sample: T cells isolated from PBMCs. The source is a human donor in good health.

This clone was found a few times. The chain links TRBV30 to TRBJ2-7; the match to TRBD1 covers 8 bases. J lost 5 bases, V lost 5 bases, and 35 bases had no gene match. Germline-derived CDR1 and CDR2 are GTSNPN and SVGIG (reference sequence). The CDR3 is 22 residues long. The CDR3 DNA reads as TGTGCCTGGGTCGTATTCCCCCTAGAAAGATCGGGGTCGGGACAGGTACTCCACGAGCAGTACTTC. It is translated as CAWVVFPLERSGSGQVLHEQYF.

The chain recombines TRBV29-1 with TRBJ2-1; TRBD2 matches 8 bases. Germline values: CDR1 SQVTM, CDR2 ANQGSEA. The CDR3 is made up of 16 amino acids. Germline trimming cut 1 base from V and 5 bases from J; bases unmatched to any gene: 10. CDR3 in amino acids: CSVEGEREMLHNEQFF. For the CDR3, the DNA is TGCAGCGTTGAAGGGGAGCGGGAGATGCTTCACAATGAGCAGTTCTTC.

This sequence joins TRBV28 and TRBJ1-4; D is perhaps TRBD1 (6 bases). Germline V gene data show CDR1 as MDHEN and CDR2 as SYDVKM. Trimming left V 6 bases short and J 0 bases short, with 11 bases between. The CDR3 has 15 residues. The CDR3 sequence: CASSRRQATNEKLFF. CDR3 coding DNA: TGTGCCAGCAGCCGTAGACAGGCAACTAATGAAAAACTGTTTTTT. Looking up the rest from reference TRBV28 and TRBJ1-4 gives the full variable domain: DVKVTQSSRYLVKRTGEKVFLECVQDMDHENMFWYRQDPGLGLRLIYFSYDVKMKEKGDIPEGYSVSREKKERFSLILESASTNQTSMYLCASSRRQATNEKLFFGSGTQLSVL.

The chain joins TRBV7-9 to TRBJ2-5; D is perhaps TRBD1 (5 bases). The germline V gene encodes CDR1 SEHNR and CDR2 FQNEAQ (reference sequence). V was trimmed by 5 bases and J by 2 bases, leaving 9 bases between them. The CDR3 spans 13 residues. The CDR3 DNA reads as TGTGCCAGCAGCGAGACAGAACAAGAGACCCAGTACTTC. This sequence encodes CASSETEQETQYF.

The chain couples TRBV11-3 to TRBJ2-3; 13 bases map to TRBD2. This CDR3 contains 17 residues. Germline CDR1 is SGHNT and CDR2 is YENEEA. V lost 5 bases and J lost 0; bases outside the gene matches: 5. DNA of the CDR3: TGTGCCAGCAGCCCAGGACTAGCGGGAGTCAGCACAGATACGCAGTATTTT. This codes for CASSPGLAGVSTDTQYF.

The J gene is TRBJ2-2, the V gene TRBV23-1; 8 bases line up with TRBD2. TRBV23-1 is recorded as an ORF, its role being uncertain. The CDR3 totals 15 residues. V lost 3 bases to trimming and J lost 7 bases; unmatched junction nucleotides: 7. For the CDR3, the DNA is TGCGCCAGCAGTCATCTAAGCGGGAGAGGCGGGGAGCTGTTTTTT. It is translated as CASSHLSGRGGELFF.

This clone was counted once. The genes are TRBV28 and TRBJ2-3, with TRBD2 as a possible D gene (5 bases). CDR1 MDHEN and CDR2 SYDVKM come from the germline V gene. V was cut by 8 bases and J by 1 base, with 19 bases left in between. The length of the CDR3 is 16 residues. CDR3 sequence reads: CASSLGWGVGTDTQYF. CDR3 nucleotides: TGTGCCAGCTCCTTAGGCTGGGGAGTCGGCACAGATACGCAGTATTTT.

V usage is TRBV5-1 and J usage is TRBJ1-1; D gene unclear. This CDR3 spans 13 amino acids. Trimming shortened V by 4 bases and J by 1 base, and 8 bases separated the two germline ends. Germline loops: CDR1 SGHRS, CDR2 YFSETQ. The CDR3 region has the DNA TGCGCCAGCAGCCTAGATTCGAACACTGAAGCTTTCTTT. Its translation: CASSLDSNTEAFF.

The rearrangement uses TRBV5-1 and TRBJ1-2; 7 bases are a match to TRBD1. V dropped 0 bases and J dropped 13; count of bases not matched to a gene: 12. The CDR3 length is 14 residues. Germline V gene lookup returns CDR1 SGHRS and CDR2 YFSETQ. This CDR3 is CASSLGQGLEGCTF. DNA for the CDR3: TGCGCCAGCAGCTTGGGACAGGGATTGGAAGGATGCACCTTC.

The V gene is TRBV7-8, the J gene TRBJ2-2; 7 bases match TRBD1. The CDR3 consists of 14 residues. The V gene end was trimmed by 7 bases and the J gene end by 7 bases; junction bases not matched to a gene: 9. The germline V gene encodes CDR1 SGHVS and CDR2 FQNEAQ. CDR3 protein: CASNEGAGVGELFF. In DNA, the CDR3 is TGTGCCAGCAACGAGGGGGCCGGTGTCGGGGAGCTGTTTTTT.

CDR3 protein: CASSLGFGTSSYEQYF. DNA of the CDR3: TGTGCCAGCAGCTTGGGGTTTGGGACTAGCTCCTACGAGCAGTACTTC. The chain carries TRBV5-8 and TRBJ2-7; 8 bases are shared with TRBD2. The CDR3 loop spans 16 amino acids. V dropped 0 bases and J dropped 0; count of bases not matched to a gene: 5. Germline CDR1 and CDR2: SGHTS and YDEGEE. Looking up the rest from reference TRBV5-8 and TRBJ2-7 gives the full variable domain: EAGVTQSPTHLIKTRGQQATLRCSPISGHTSVYWYQQALGLGLQFLLWYDEGEERNRGNFPPRFSGRQFPNYSSELNVNALELEDSALYLCASSLGFGTSSYEQYFGPGTRLTVT.

This chain uses TRBV7-3 with TRBJ2-2; D might be TRBD2 (5 bases). Trimming took off 0 bases at V and 7 bases at J, with 6 bases between the two ends. CDR3 length: 13 residues. CDR1 SGHTA and CDR2 FQGTGA come from the germline V gene. The chain's CDR3 is CASSLTGLGELFF. CDR3 nucleotide sequence: TGTGCCAGCAGCTTAACTGGACTCGGGGAGCTGTTTTTT.

The rearrangement uses TRBV10-2 and TRBJ2-2, with a tentative D call TRBD2 (6 bases). Deletions cut 0 bases from V and 4 bases from J, with 12 bases between. Germline lookup yields CDR1 WSHSY and CDR2 SAAADI. The CDR3 covers 16 residues. CDR3 nucleotide sequence: TGCGCCAGCAGTGAGTCCGGAGGGGCGGGCACCGGGGAGCTGTTTTTT. Translation: CASSESGGAGTGELFF.

The chain recombines TRBV18 with TRBJ1-5; 8 nucleotides align to TRBD1. The germline gives CDR1 KGHSH, CDR2 LQKENI. The CDR3 totals 15 residues. The V and J ends lost 6 bases and 4 bases, in that order; junction bases with no gene match: 8. CDR3 DNA: TGTGCCAGCTCCCCCGGGACAGGCCTAAATCAGCCCCAGCATTTT. Its translation: CASSPGTGLNQPQHF.

This clone was detected once. The V and J genes are TRBV7-9 and TRBJ1-6; D possibly corresponds to TRBD1 (5 bases). The CDR3 length is 14 residues. The germline gives CDR1 SEHNR, CDR2 FQNEAQ (reference sequence). The V end lost 8 bases, the J end lost 7 bases, and 15 bases lay between the germline ends. The CDR3 protein is CASAAQGTNSPLHF. The CDR3, as DNA: TGTGCCAGCGCAGCCCAGGGAACAAATTCACCCCTCCACTTT.

V gene TRBV27 combines with J gene TRBJ2-7; 9 bases map to TRBD1. The CDR3 is 14 amino acids. The V and J ends lost 4 bases and 5 bases, in that order; junction bases with no gene match: 6. Germline V CDR1 and CDR2: MNHEY, SMNVEV (reference sequence). The CDR3 reads CASSSYRGLDEQYF. CDR3 bases: TGTGCCAGCAGTTCGTACAGGGGGCTCGACGAGCAGTACTTC.

The rearrangement joins TRBV5-6 to TRBJ2-7; D is possibly TRBD1 (5 bases). The CDR3 has 15 residues. The germline gives CDR1 SGHDT, CDR2 YYEEEE. Trimming left V 4 bases short and J 4 bases short, with 18 bases between. The DNA of the CDR3 is TGTGCCAGCAGCGTCGTACTCGACAGACGTTACGAGCAGTACTTC. Encoded protein: CASSVVLDRRYEQYF. Full variable domain (outside the CDR3, taken from reference TRBV5-6 and TRBJ2-7): DAGVTQSPTHLIKTRGQQVTLRCSPKSGHDTVSWYQQALGQGPQFIFQYYEEEERQRGNFPDRFSGHQFPNYSSELNVNALLLGDSALYLCASSVVLDRRYEQYFGPGTRLTVT.

V gene TRBV6-1 combines with J gene TRBJ1-2; D is undetermined. This CDR3 spans 12 amino acids. The germline V gene encodes CDR1 MNHNS and CDR2 SASEGT. The ends were cut back, 2 bases at V and 2 bases at J, with 3 bases in the middle. In DNA, the CDR3 is TGTGCCAGCAGTGAACTAAACTATGGCTACACCTTC. Protein: CASSELNYGYTF.

CDR3: CASRTGGSYEQYF. The CDR3 nucleotides are TGTGCCAGCAGGACAGGGGGCTCCTACGAGCAGTACTTC. The rearrangement joins TRBV6-5 to TRBJ2-7, with 9 bases matching TRBD1. The CDR3 length is 13 residues. V lost 6 bases, J lost 0 bases, and 0 bases stayed unmatched. Germline assignment: CDR1 MNHEY and CDR2 SVGAGI.

The chain employs TRBV4-1 and TRBJ2-1; D might be TRBD1 (6 bases). Germline lookup yields CDR1 MGHRA and CDR2 YSYEKL. The germline V and J ends were trimmed by 6 bases and 6 bases, with 15 bases remaining between them. This CDR3 is built from 14 residues. The CDR3 loop is CASSRVGGGNEQFF. CDR3 in DNA: TGCGCCAGCAGTCGGGTTGGGGGCGGCAATGAGCAGTTCTTC.

J is TRBJ2-3 and V is TRBV30, with D uncertain. Trimming shortened V by 0 bases and J by 6 bases, and 7 bases separated the two germline ends. Germline values: CDR1 GTSNPN, CDR2 SVGIG (reference sequence). CDR3 length: 12 amino acids. This chain's CDR3 is CAWSVRVDTQYF. CDR3 coding DNA: TGTGCCTGGAGTGTCCGCGTTGATACGCAGTATTTT.

V and J are TRBV10-3 and TRBJ1-3, with a possible D match to TRBD1 (6 bases). Germline CDR1 ENHRY, CDR2 SYGVKD. Deletions cut 6 bases from V and 0 bases from J, with 9 bases between. This CDR3 spans 14 amino acids. CDR3 protein: CAIRSDSSGNTIYF. The CDR3 bases are TGTGCCATCAGGTCGGACAGCTCTGGAAACACCATATATTTT.

The chain is built from TRBV5-6 and TRBJ1-3; 9 bases match TRBD1. After removal of 4 bases from V and 0 bases from J, the junction contained 5 bases not matched to a gene. This CDR3 region has 16 residues. Looked up from germline, CDR1 is SGHDT and CDR2 is YYEEEE. CDR3 amino acids: CASSGTGLSSGNTIYF. The CDR3 coding sequence is TGTGCCAGCAGCGGGACAGGGCTGAGCTCTGGAAACACCATATATTTT.

V usage is TRBV14 and J usage is TRBJ2-7; 7 bases are a match to TRBD2. Per the germline V gene, CDR1 is SGHDN and CDR2 is FVKESK. V trimming: 4 bases; J trimming: 3 bases; junction bases outside the gene matches: 3. CDR3 length: 13 amino acids. This CDR3 reads CASSLAGYYEQYF. Here the CDR3 DNA reads TGTGCCAGCAGCCTAGCGGGTTACTACGAGCAGTACTTC.

This chain uses TRBV11-3 with TRBJ2-3, with 8 bases identical to TRBD2. Trimming removed 5 bases from V and 0 bases from J; junction bases left unmatched: 7. Looked up from germline, CDR1 is SGHNT and CDR2 is YENEEA. The CDR3 covers 16 residues. The CDR3 coding sequence is TGTGCCAGCAGCGGACGTCGGGGGGGTAGCACAGATACGCAGTATTTT. It translates to CASSGRRGGSTDTQYF. The whole variable domain, filled in from reference TRBV11-3 and TRBJ2-3, reads EAGVVQSPRYKIIEKKQPVAFWCNPISGHNTLYWYLQNLGQGPELLIRYENEEAVDDSQLPKDRFSAERLKGVDSTLKIQPAELGDSAVYLCASSGRRGGSTDTQYFGPGTRLTVL.

CDR3 protein: CASSESRAFGYGYTF. The CDR3 DNA reads as TGTGCCAGCAGTGAATCGCGGGCATTCGGCTATGGCTACACCTTC. The chain is built from TRBV6-1 and TRBJ1-2; no clear D. This CDR3 contains 15 residues. Looked up from germline, CDR1 is MNHNS and CDR2 is SASEGT. Trimming left V 2 bases short and J 4 bases short, with 14 bases between.

The chain has TRBV5-4 and TRBJ1-2; D is uncertain. CDR3 size: 11 residues. The V gene lost 3 bases and the J gene lost 7 bases, with 7 bases spanning the gap. The germline V gene has CDR1 SGHNT and CDR2 YYREEE (reference sequence). DNA of the CDR3: TGTGCCAGCAGCTCCCCGTCTGGCTACACCTTC. This gives the protein CASSSPSGYTF.

The sample holds one count of this clone. V is TRBV11-2 and J is TRBJ2-2; D is unresolved. Trimming left V 1 base short and J 7 bases short, with 22 bases between. Germline lookup yields CDR1 SGHAT and CDR2 FQNNGV. The CDR3 sequence is 18 residues long. The CDR3 sequence is CASSLVPKTSDLGGELFF. In nucleotides, the CDR3 is TGTGCCAGCAGCTTAGTACCGAAGACATCCGATCTTGGCGGGGAGCTGTTTTTT.